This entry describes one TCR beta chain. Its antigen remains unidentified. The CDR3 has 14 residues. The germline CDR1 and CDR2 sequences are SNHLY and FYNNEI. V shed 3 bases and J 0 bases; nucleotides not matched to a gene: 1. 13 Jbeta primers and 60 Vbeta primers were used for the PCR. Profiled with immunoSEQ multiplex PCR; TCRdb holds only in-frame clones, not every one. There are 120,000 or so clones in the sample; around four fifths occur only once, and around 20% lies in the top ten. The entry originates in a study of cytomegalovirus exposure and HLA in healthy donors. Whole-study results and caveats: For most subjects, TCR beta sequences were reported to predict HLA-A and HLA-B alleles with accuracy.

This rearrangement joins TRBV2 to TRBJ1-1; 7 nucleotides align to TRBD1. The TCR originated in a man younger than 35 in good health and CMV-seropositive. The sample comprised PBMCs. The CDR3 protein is CASSETGMNTEAFF. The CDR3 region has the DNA TGTGCCAGCAGTGAGACAGGGATGAACACTGAAGCTTTCTTT. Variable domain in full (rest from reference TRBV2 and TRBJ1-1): EPEVTQTPSHQVTQMGQEVILRCVPISNHLYFYWYRQILGQKVEFLVSFYNNEISEKSEIFDDQFSVERPDGSNFTLKIRSTKLEDSAMYFCASSETGMNTEAFFGQGTRLTVV.